One and the same sample provided the 2 T cell receptor beta chains below, sequenced in a study of T-cell memory formation after mild COVID-19. TCRdb reprocessed the 5' RACE reads via MiXCR and lists one record per CDR3 protein. This sample has 300,000 or so distinct CDR3 sequences; approximately 16% occur once, and the top ten carry around a fifth. The sequencing sample was made of PBMCs or a T cell subset sorted from them (not recorded which). These receptors came from a man younger than 30 who had mild COVID-19 (a few samples of this study predate the infection). Cell type and time point are not known.

Only a few counts were recorded for this clonotype. The V and J genes are TRBV7-3 and TRBJ2-5, with 8 bases identical to TRBD1. The CDR3 sequence is 14 residues long. V trimming: 5 bases; J trimming: 5 bases; junction bases outside the gene matches: 7. CDR1 is SGHTA and CDR2 is FQGTGA in the germline V gene. The CDR3 nucleotides are TGTGCCAGCAGCCCAACGACAGGGGCCGAGACCCAGTACTTC. This gives the protein CASSPTTGAETQYF.

J is TRBJ1-1 and V is TRBV6-5; no clear D. In germline, CDR1 is MNHEY, CDR2 SVGAGI. This CDR3 has 11 amino acids. Trimming left V 6 bases short and J 4 bases short, with 6 bases between. The CDR3 is CASRLGTEAFF. The CDR3, as DNA: TGTGCCAGCAGGCTGGGCACTGAAGCTTTCTTT.